The clone carrying this T cell receptor beta chain has just one count. These data come from a study of blood T cell repertoires in COVID-19. V trimming: 0 bases; J trimming: 8 bases; junction bases outside the gene matches: 8. CDR1 SGHKS and CDR2 YYEKEE come from the germline V gene (reference sequence). The CDR3 is 15 residues long. Profiling relied on immunoSEQ multiplex PCR, and the TCRdb table lists in-frame clones only, not all of them. The sample has over 250,000 clones; about nine tenths are singletons. The chain is built from TRBV5-5 and TRBJ2-1, with 7 bases aligning to TRBD2. The origin of this receptor is a woman between 25 and 40 years old who had recovered from COVID-19. The sample was PBMCs or T cells enriched from blood (not recorded which). The CDR3 DNA reads as TGTGCCAGCAGCTTGGGGTGGACTAGTAGCGATGAGCAGTTCTTC. It translates to CASSLGWTSSDEQFF.